Below, 13 T cell receptor beta chains from the same sample are listed, as sequenced in a study of cytomegalovirus exposure and HLA in healthy donors. Sequencing was performed with immunoSEQ multiplex PCR; in TCRdb, only in-frame clones are kept and a portion is missing. The table includes fewer than 250,000 clones, roughly 83% detected once. The sequenced sample was PBMCs. Receptor source: a woman between 25 and 40 years old in good health and CMV-seropositive.

About this clone: At one of its ends the junction is not consistent with the germline gene, which may arise from a read error. J is TRBJ1-1 and V is TRBV6-1; 7 bases fit TRBD1. This CDR3 contains 15 residues. Germline assignment: CDR1 MNHNS and CDR2 SASEGT. CDR3 residues: CASSEIYVRGSEAFF. The CDR3, as DNA: TGTGCCAGTAGTGAGATCTACGTCAGGGGGAGTGAAGCTTTCTTT.

V is TRBV27 and J is TRBJ2-7; TRBD2 agrees at 10 bases. J was trimmed by 4 bases and V by 6 bases; bases with no gene match: 6. Looked up from germline, CDR1 is MNHEY and CDR2 is SMNVEV (reference sequence). The CDR3 sequence is 14 residues long. In nucleotides, the CDR3 is TGTGCCAGCAGCCGGACTAGCGGTGATTACGAGCAGTACTTC. It translates to CASSRTSGDYEQYF.

The chain employs TRBV19 and TRBJ1-2, with 7 bases that match TRBD1. The germline V gene has CDR1 LNHDA and CDR2 SQIVND (reference sequence). This CDR3 is built from 13 residues. J lost 7 bases, V lost 3 bases, and 5 bases had no gene match. As DNA, the CDR3 is TGTGCCAGTAGTATTGACAGGGTATCTGGCTACACCTTC. Its protein is CASSIDRVSGYTF.

This sequence joins TRBV19 and TRBJ2-1; TRBD2 matches at 7 bases. The germline gives CDR1 LNHDA, CDR2 SQIVND (reference sequence). The CDR3 is made up of 13 amino acids. The V segment lost 4 bases and the J segment 7 bases; nucleotides outside the gene matches: 4. As DNA, the CDR3 is TGTGCCAGTAGTAGCGGGAGAAAGAATGAGCAGTTCTTC. Encoded protein: CASSSGRKNEQFF.

The rearrangement joins TRBV11-3 to TRBJ2-2, with TRBD2 identical over 14 bases. CDR1 is SGHNT and CDR2 is YENEEA in the germline V gene. CDR3 length equals 18 residues. The V and J ends lost 5 bases and 7 bases, in that order; junction bases with no gene match: 12. Here the CDR3 reads CASSPHWTSGRNDGELFF. In DNA, the CDR3 is TGTGCCAGCAGCCCCCACTGGACTAGCGGGAGGAATGACGGGGAGCTGTTTTTT.

V usage is TRBV11-3 and J usage is TRBJ1-3, with D perhaps TRBD1 (6 bases). The CDR3 is 15 amino acids. Germline loops: CDR1 SGHNT, CDR2 YENEEA. Trimming removed 5 bases at V and 0 bases at J, with 11 bases between. DNA for the CDR3: TGTGCCAGCAGCGAAAGACAGGTCTCTGGAAACACCATATATTTT. Its protein is CASSERQVSGNTIYF.

The chain combines TRBV29-1 with TRBJ1-2; TRBD1 matches at 7 bases. CDR1 and CDR2 from the germline V gene are SQVTM and ANQGSEA. The CDR3 consists of 18 residues. Trimming cost V 0 bases and J 8 bases; bases outside gene matches: 21. CDR3 in amino acids: CSVEDRVGTAQRGYGYTF. In DNA form, the CDR3 reads TGCAGCGTTGAAGATCGAGTAGGGACAGCCCAGAGGGGATACGGCTACACCTTC.

The gene calls are TRBV30 and TRBJ1-2, with D hard to call. The germline gives CDR1 GTSNPN, CDR2 SVGIG (reference sequence). V lost 0 bases and J 8 bases, leaving 10 bases between the germline ends. The CDR3 is 12 residues long. CDR3 protein: CAWSVTSEGYTF. DNA of the CDR3: TGTGCCTGGAGTGTAACCTCTGAGGGCTACACCTTC.

The rearrangement joins TRBV6-5 to TRBJ2-3; D tentatively fits TRBD1 or TRBD2 (5 bases each). This CDR3 contains 14 residues. Germline CDR1 MNHEY, CDR2 SVGAGI. Trimming took off 7 bases at V and 2 bases at J, with 13 bases between the two ends. CDR3 protein: CASMGTLPTDTQYF. In DNA form, the CDR3 reads TGTGCCAGCATGGGGACCCTTCCCACAGATACGCAGTATTTT.

The V call is TRBV30, the J call TRBJ2-1; D might be TRBD2 (6 bases). The CDR3 has 13 residues. V lost 2 bases to trimming and J lost 8 bases, with 13 bases between them. Germline CDR1 and CDR2: GTSNPN and SVGIG (reference sequence). For the CDR3, the DNA is TGTGCCTGGAGTTTATGGACTAACGATGAGCAGTTCTTC. Its protein is CAWSLWTNDEQFF.

The rearrangement uses TRBV6-5 and TRBJ1-4, with 9 bases fitting TRBD1. Trimming removed 2 bases from V and 7 bases from J; junction bases left unmatched: 8. The CDR3 contains 16 residues. Germline CDR1 and CDR2: MNHEY and SVGAGI. Here the CDR3 reads CASSYVTGTGSEKLFF. In nucleotides, the CDR3 is TGTGCCAGCAGTTACGTCACCGGGACAGGGAGTGAAAAACTGTTTTTT.

This clone has more than one count but fewer than ten. This rearrangement joins TRBV6-5 to TRBJ2-7, with TRBD1 matching 9 bases. Germline V gene sequence: CDR1 MNHEY, CDR2 SVGAGI. The CDR3 covers 14 residues. The J segment lost 0 bases and the V segment lost 10 bases, leaving 7 bases of the junction unmatched. The CDR3 sequence is CATSLDRGSYEQYF. CDR3 DNA sequence: TGTGCCACAAGTCTGGACAGGGGCTCCTACGAGCAGTACTTC.

J is TRBJ2-2 and V is TRBV9, with D possibly TRBD2 on 6 matching bases. The CDR3 totals 15 residues. V was trimmed by 4 bases and J by 0 bases, leaving 10 bases between them. Germline CDR1 reads SGDLS; CDR2 reads YYNGEE. This CDR3 is CASSTWDSNTGELFF. For the CDR3, the DNA is TGTGCCAGCAGCACCTGGGACTCGAACACCGGGGAGCTGTTTTTT.